A single sample gave rise to the 5 T cell receptor beta chains below, sequenced in a study of regulatory T cells in long-lasting Graves disease. Time point denoted: persistent/refractory GD, antithyroid drugs over 5 years with positive TRAb. The TCR library was made from RNA extracted from PBMCs. Building the TCR beta libraries relied on iRepertoire HTBI primers, and CDR3 regions underwent Arm-PCR. TCRdb re-analysed the multiplex PCR reads in MiXCR, keeping a single row per CDR3 protein. This repertoire shows around 460,000 distinct CDR3 sequences, around a fifth found once; its top ten account for around 13%. Sequenced material: peripheral blood mononuclear cells (PBMCs), taken when the disease was refractory, from a patient treated with antithyroid drugs. The receptors here all came from a female donor with Graves disease.

This clonotype occurred many times. V and J are TRBV6-1 and TRBJ1-6; D not certain. In germline, CDR1 is MNHNS, CDR2 SASEGT. The germline V and J ends were trimmed by 7 bases and 0 bases, with 10 bases remaining between them. The length of the CDR3 is 15 residues. The CDR3 region has the DNA TGTGCCAGCACTAACGGAGGCTCCTATAATTCACCCCTCCACTTT. Amino acid sequence: CASTNGGSYNSPLHF.

This clonotype has at least ten counts. This rearrangement joins TRBV28 to TRBJ1-5, with 9 bases identical to TRBD1. Germline CDR1 MDHEN, CDR2 SYDVKM. The trim removed 3 bases at V and 2 bases at J, leaving 14 bases unmatched. This CDR3 region has 19 residues. CDR3 sequence: CASSLLTGGDLKGNQPQHF. The CDR3 DNA follows: TGTGCCAGCAGTTTGTTAACAGGGGGCGACCTTAAGGGCAATCAGCCCCAGCATTTT.

In this sample, this clonotype turned up many times. The chain has TRBV12-3 or TRBV12-4 and TRBJ2-7; D may correspond to TRBD1 or TRBD2 (5 bases each). The CDR3 covers 15 residues. The V end lost 1 base, the J end lost 0 bases, and 10 bases lay between the germline ends. The CDR3 is CASSLGGEFSYEQYF. CDR3 in DNA: TGTGCCAGCAGTTTAGGAGGGGAATTCTCCTACGAGCAGTACTTC.

V is TRBV20-1 and J is TRBJ2-7, with 8 nucleotides matching TRBD2. The V and J ends lost 1 base and 2 bases, in that order; junction bases with no gene match: 4. This CDR3 has 14 residues. The germline V gene has CDR1 DFQATT and CDR2 SNEGSKA (reference sequence). The DNA of the CDR3 is TGCAGTGCTAGAGCCCTAGCGGGCCCCTACGAGCAGTACTTC. Protein sequence: CSARALAGPYEQYF.

This clonotype was detected ten times or more. The rearrangement joins TRBV27 to TRBJ2-7; perhaps TRBD2 as D (6 bases). The V gene's germline CDR1 is MNHEY and CDR2 SMNVEV (reference sequence). Trimming stripped 6 bases from V and 3 bases from J, with 12 bases between. CDR3 length equals 13 residues. The CDR3 coding sequence is TGTGCCAGCAGCAGAGGGACTTACTACGAGCAGTACTTC. Protein product: CASSRGTYYEQYF.